The T cell receptor beta chain under discussion was sequenced for a study of blood T cell repertoires in COVID-19. Overall study: Some COVID-19 samples were acute and others convalescent; all came from the United States, Italy and Spain. The analysed material was cDNA or gDNA that came from T cells, B-cell-depleted T cells, or PBMCs.

In the authors' methods: Amplification with reference gene primers provided the estimates of nucleated cell counts. Clones were read by immunoSEQ multiplex PCR, and TCRdb kept only the in-frame ones, dropping some. Clone size and the V and J calls come from that table; the DNA yielded D and trimming. This table has 390,000 or so clones, 86% appearing once. There are 13 residues in the CDR3. Between the trimmed V and J ends, which lost 3 bases and 2 bases, there was a span of 6 bases. Germline loops: CDR1 SGHTA, CDR2 FQGNSA. Sequencing input: peripheral blood. J is TRBJ2-3 and V is TRBV7-2; no firm D call. This sequence originates from a woman aged 30 to 39 with active or convalescent COVID-19. CDR3 sequence: CASSFAPTDTQYF. Written as DNA, the CDR3 is TGTGCCAGCAGCTTCGCGCCCACAGATACGCAGTATTTT.